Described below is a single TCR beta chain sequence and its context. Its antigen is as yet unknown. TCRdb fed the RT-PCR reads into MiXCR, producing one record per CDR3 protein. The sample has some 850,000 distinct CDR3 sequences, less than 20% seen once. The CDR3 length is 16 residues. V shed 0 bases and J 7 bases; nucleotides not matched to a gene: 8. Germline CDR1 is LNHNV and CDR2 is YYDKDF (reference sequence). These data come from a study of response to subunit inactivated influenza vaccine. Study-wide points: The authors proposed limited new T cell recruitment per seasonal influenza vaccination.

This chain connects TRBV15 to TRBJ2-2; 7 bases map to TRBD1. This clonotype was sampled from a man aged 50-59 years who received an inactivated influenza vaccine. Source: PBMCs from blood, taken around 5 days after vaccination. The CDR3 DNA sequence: TGTGCCACCAGCAGAGATTCGGGTGCAGGGGGCGGGGAGCTGTTTTTT. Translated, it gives CATSRDSGAGGGELFF.